Sequencing of this TCR beta chain was carried out in a study of blood T cell repertoires in COVID-19. Study-level background: The United States, Italy and Spain provided the acute and convalescent COVID-19 samples. PBMCs, B-cell-depleted T cells, or T cells provided the cDNA or gDNA that made up the material.

The study recruited people aged about 18 to 95 years across around 23 US areas. In the authors' methods: Amplified reference gene primers provided the basis for estimating nucleated cell counts. TCRdb keeps only in-frame clones here, not all; method: immunoSEQ multiplex PCR. D and trimming come from the DNA, and the V and J calls and clone size come from that table. Among around 170,000 clones listed, more than 75% were seen once. CDR1 MNHNY and CDR2 SVGAGI come from the germline V gene (reference sequence). Trimming took 5 bases from V and 2 from J; bases not matched to a gene: 16. This CDR3 contains 18 residues.

The receptor was derived from a woman aged 30 to 39 who had recovered from COVID-19. The chain links TRBV6-6 to TRBJ2-5; 8 nucleotides agree with TRBD2. Sequences were obtained from PBMCs or T cells enriched from blood (not recorded which). The CDR3 sequence is CASSPGGLLAAVQETQYF. The CDR3 DNA is TGTGCCAGCAGTCCGGGGGGGTTACTAGCGGCGGTACAAGAGACCCAGTACTTC.